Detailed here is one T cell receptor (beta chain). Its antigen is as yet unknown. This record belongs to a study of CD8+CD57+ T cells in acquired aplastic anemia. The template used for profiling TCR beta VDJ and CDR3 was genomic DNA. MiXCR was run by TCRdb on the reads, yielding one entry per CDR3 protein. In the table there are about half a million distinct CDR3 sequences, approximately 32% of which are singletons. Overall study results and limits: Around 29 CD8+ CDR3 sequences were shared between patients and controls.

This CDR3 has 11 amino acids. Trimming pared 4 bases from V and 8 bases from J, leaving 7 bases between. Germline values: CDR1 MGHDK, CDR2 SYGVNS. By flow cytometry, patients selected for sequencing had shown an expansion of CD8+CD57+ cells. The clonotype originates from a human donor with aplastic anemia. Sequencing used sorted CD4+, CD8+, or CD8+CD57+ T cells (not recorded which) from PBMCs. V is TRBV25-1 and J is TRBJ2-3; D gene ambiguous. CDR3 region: CASSAPGTQYF. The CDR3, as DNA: TGTGCCAGCAGTGCCCCAGGTACGCAGTATTTT. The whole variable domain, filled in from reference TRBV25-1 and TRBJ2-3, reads EADIYQTPRYLVIGTGKKITLECSQTMGHDKMYWYQQDPGMELHLIHYSYGVNSTEKGDLSSESTVSRIRTEHFPLTLESARPSHTSQYLCASSAPGTQYFGPGTRLTVL.